These 21 T cell receptor beta chains were all obtained from the same sample, sequenced in a study of cytomegalovirus exposure and HLA in healthy donors. The PCR ran on 60 Vbeta and 13 Jbeta primers. Profiling relied on immunoSEQ multiplex PCR, and the TCRdb table lists in-frame clones only, not all of them. The data show around 170,000 clones, about 77% seen once. The material sequenced was PBMCs. These receptors originate from a woman aged 25-40 years in good health and CMV-seropositive.

The chain links TRBV2 to TRBJ1-5, with 7 nucleotides matching TRBD1. V was pared by 8 bases and J by 3 bases, with 4 bases of the junction left unmatched. The CDR3 loop spans 13 amino acids. Germline assignment: CDR1 SNHLY and CDR2 FYNNEI. The CDR3 bases are TGTGCCAGCGGACAGGAGCTCAATCAGCCCCAGCATTTT. The encoded protein is CASGQELNQPQHF.

The chain is built from TRBV28 and TRBJ2-7; D unclear. Trimming pared 7 bases from V and 2 bases from J, leaving 12 bases between. CDR1 and CDR2 from the germline V gene are MDHEN and SYDVKM. The CDR3 extends over 13 amino acids. The CDR3 region is CASKRPRTYEQYF. CDR3 nucleotide sequence: TGTGCCAGCAAGAGGCCGCGAACCTACGAGCAGTACTTC.

V is TRBV5-1 and J is TRBJ2-2; no reliable D call. This CDR3 has 15 amino acids. Germline V lookup: CDR1 SGHRS, CDR2 YFSETQ. V lost 1 base, J lost 4 bases, and 11 bases lay in between. CDR3 protein: CASSLSDIRTGELFF. CDR3 DNA: TGCGCCAGCAGCTTGTCAGACATACGCACCGGGGAGCTGTTTTTT.

The rearrangement links TRBV29-1 to TRBJ2-1, with a tentative D call TRBD1 (5 bases). The germline CDR1 and CDR2 sequences are SQVTM and ANQGSEA. Trimming removed 5 bases from V and 8 bases from J, with 13 bases in between. The CDR3 has 12 amino acids. CDR3 in amino acids: CSVSGRGDEQFF. CDR3 sequence (DNA): TGCAGCGTTTCGGGTAGGGGCGATGAGCAGTTCTTC.

The chain combines TRBV5-1 with TRBJ1-4; D uncertain. The CDR3 covers 12 residues. The V gene's germline CDR1 is SGHRS and CDR2 YFSETQ. Trimming left V 4 bases short and J 7 bases short, with 8 bases between. CDR3 nucleotides: TGCGCCAGCAGCCGAGCAGGTGAAAAACTGTTTTTT. It encodes CASSRAGEKLFF. The full variable domain, in which reference TRBV5-1 and TRBJ1-4 provide the parts outside the CDR3, is KAGVTQTPRYLIKTRGQQVTLSCSPISGHRSVSWYQQTPGQGLQFLFEYFSETQRNKGNFPGRFSGRQFSNSRSEMNVSTLELGDSALYLCASSRAGEKLFFGSGTQLSVL.

The V gene is TRBV10-3, the J gene TRBJ1-2; D remains unclear. Germline lookup yields CDR1 ENHRY and CDR2 SYGVKD. Deletions cut 2 bases from V and 6 bases from J, with 7 bases between. This CDR3 is built from 12 residues. CDR3 sequence (DNA): TGTGCCATCAGTGAGGCGGAGAATGGCTACACCTTC. Its protein is CAISEAENGYTF.

The rearrangement joins TRBV19 to TRBJ1-2; TRBD1 matches at 10 bases. The trim removed 5 bases at V and 2 bases at J, leaving 2 bases unmatched. The CDR3 runs to 14 residues. Germline V gene lookup returns CDR1 LNHDA and CDR2 SQIVND (reference sequence). CDR3 DNA: TGTGCCAGTAGTCGGGACAGGGGCAACTATGGCTACACCTTC. It translates to CASSRDRGNYGYTF.

J is TRBJ2-5 and V is TRBV15, with 12 positions matching TRBD2. This CDR3 region has 16 residues. Unmatched junction bases numbered 7, after V lost 3 bases and J lost 5 bases. Germline CDR1 reads LNHNV; CDR2 reads YYDKDF (reference sequence). This chain's CDR3 is CATSRGLAGGHETQYF. As DNA, the CDR3 is TGTGCCACCAGCAGGGGGCTAGCGGGGGGGCATGAGACCCAGTACTTC.

The chain recombines TRBV6-6 with TRBJ1-4; 8 nucleotides agree with TRBD1. This CDR3 is 14 amino acids long. V was clipped by 6 bases and J by 8 bases; unmatched bases: 8. Germline V gives CDR1 MNHNY, CDR2 SVGAGI (reference sequence). CDR3 sequence: CASRLGQGGEKLFF. The CDR3 DNA is TGTGCCAGCAGACTAGGACAGGGTGGGGAAAAACTGTTTTTT.

The rearrangement links TRBV12-2 to TRBJ1-4. TRBV12-2 is tagged as a pseudogene. The CDR3 runs 17 residues. CDR3 coding DNA: TGTGCAAGCGCTTACGGGGGATCCCAGAATTCCGATGAAAAACTGTTTTTT. This translates into CASAYGGSQNSDEKLFF.

The J gene is TRBJ2-5, the V gene TRBV9, with 9 bases fitting TRBD1. Germline trimming cut 0 bases from V and 5 bases from J; bases unmatched to any gene: 5. Germline assignment: CDR1 SGDLS and CDR2 YYNGEE. The CDR3 sequence is 15 residues long. This CDR3 reads CASSVVGTGRETQYF. CDR3 in DNA: TGTGCCAGCAGCGTAGTCGGGACAGGGAGGGAGACCCAGTACTTC.

The chain is built from TRBV4-2 and TRBJ2-1, with 9 bases aligning to TRBD2. This CDR3 comprises 17 residues. Germline V gene sequence: CDR1 LGHNA, CDR2 YNFKEQ. The trim removed 0 bases at V and 4 bases at J, leaving 7 bases unmatched. The CDR3 region has the DNA TGTGCCAGCAGCCAAGATCAAGCTAGCGGGGCTTACAATGAGCAGTTCTTC. It translates to CASSQDQASGAYNEQFF.

The J gene is TRBJ1-1, the V gene TRBV7-9, with D perhaps matching TRBD1 (6 bases). The CDR3 contains 15 residues. The V end was cut by 5 bases, the J end by 3 bases, with 16 bases between. Germline CDR1 SEHNR, CDR2 FQNEAQ (reference sequence). CDR3: CASSPPQGRDTEAFF. DNA of the CDR3: TGTGCCAGCAGCCCACCACAGGGACGGGACACTGAAGCTTTCTTT.

The rearrangement uses TRBV5-6 and TRBJ2-7; TRBD2 agrees at 7 bases. The germline gives CDR1 SGHDT, CDR2 YYEEEE. The CDR3 consists of 16 residues. V lost 1 base, J lost 2 bases, and 9 bases stayed unmatched. The CDR3 DNA follows: TGTGCCAGCAGCTTGTGGGTTTCGGGACTACCCTACGAGCAGTACTTC. Translating it yields CASSLWVSGLPYEQYF.

This sequence joins TRBV29-1 and TRBJ1-1; D remains ambiguous. CDR1 and CDR2 from the germline V gene are SQVTM and ANQGSEA. The CDR3 covers 15 residues. Deletions cut 3 bases from V and 0 bases from J, with 14 bases between. The CDR3 coding sequence is TGCAGCGTTGACTTCACCGAGGGAATGAACACTGAAGCTTTCTTT. Translating gives CSVDFTEGMNTEAFF.

This clone came up a few times. The V call is TRBV18, the J call TRBJ2-2; weak D call: TRBD1 (6 bases). Trimming stripped 4 bases from V and 7 bases from J, with 10 bases between. Germline CDR1 reads KGHSH; CDR2 reads LQKENI. The CDR3 has 13 amino acids. This CDR3 is CASSLQGHGELFF. In DNA form, the CDR3 reads TGTGCCAGCTCACTTCAGGGGCACGGGGAGCTGTTTTTT.

The chain couples TRBV14 to TRBJ2-7; 10 positions agree with TRBD1. The V and J ends lost 6 bases and 5 bases, in that order; junction bases with no gene match: 13. The CDR3 totals 16 residues. Germline CDR1 SGHDN, CDR2 FVKESK. CDR3 coding DNA: TGTGCCAGCAGTCTCCCGCTGGGGACAGGGGCCCACGAGCAGTACTTC. Translating it yields CASSLPLGTGAHEQYF. The full variable domain, in which reference TRBV14 and TRBJ2-7 provide the parts outside the CDR3, is EAGVTQFPSHSVIEKGQTVTLRCDPISGHDNLYWYRRVMGKEIKFLLHFVKESKQDESGMPNNRFLAERTGGTYSTLKVQPAELEDSGVYFCASSLPLGTGAHEQYFGPGTRLTVT.

The CDR3 DNA follows: TGTGCCAGCAGCCCAGCTAACAGGGTGCTCAACACTGAAGCTTTCTTT. It translates to CASSPANRVLNTEAFF. The rearrangement links TRBV7-2 to TRBJ1-1, with D perhaps TRBD1 (6 bases). CDR3 size: 16 residues. Germline CDR1 is SGHTA and CDR2 is FQGNSA. The V end lost 5 bases, the J end lost 2 bases, and 18 bases lay between the germline ends.

This clone has just a few counts. One end of the junction varies from germline; a read error may be responsible. This chain connects TRBV6-6 to TRBJ2-3, with TRBD2 matching over 12 bases. The CDR3 is 16 residues long. Germline V gives CDR1 MNHNY, CDR2 SVGAGI (reference sequence). The CDR3 sequence is CASSDSSGGATDTQYF. The DNA for the CDR3 is TGTGCCAGCAGTGACTCTAGCGGGGGGGCCACAGATACGCAGTATTTT.

The chain joins TRBV10-3 to TRBJ1-6; D gene ambiguous. The germline gives CDR1 ENHRY, CDR2 SYGVKD. The CDR3 totals 15 residues. Trimming cost V 2 bases and J 11 bases, with 16 bases left between them. The CDR3 loop is CAISEEIGRVAPLHF. CDR3 coding DNA: TGTGCCATCAGTGAGGAGATAGGGCGGGTGGCACCCCTCCACTTT.

The CDR3 coding sequence is TGTGCCAGCAGCTTAACTGGGCCAGGCCCCTACGAGCAGTACTTC. It encodes CASSLTGPGPYEQYF. The chain couples TRBV7-3 to TRBJ2-7; D is ambiguous. The CDR3 has 15 residues. Germline assignment: CDR1 SGHTA and CDR2 FQGTGA. Trimming took off 0 bases at V and 2 bases at J, with 11 bases between the two ends. Complete variable domain (other parts from reference TRBV7-3 and TRBJ2-7): GAGVSQTPSNKVTEKGKYVELRCDPISGHTALYWYRQSLGQGPEFLIYFQGTGAADDSGLPNDRFFAVRPEGSVSTLKIQRTERGDSAVYLCASSLTGPGPYEQYFGPGTRLTVT.